This TCR beta chain was sequenced during a study of shared clonotypes between healthy human individuals. Overall study context: Used for every donor were three CD4 naive, three CD4 memory, two CD8 naive and one CD8 memory plate.

In regard to this clone: Its antigen remains unknown.

CDR3 size: 16 residues. The junction had 10 bases not matched to a gene; V was cut back by 5 bases and J by 5 bases. CDR1 MNHEY and CDR2 SMNVEV come from the germline V gene (reference sequence). Whole-study findings and limits: Depth of sequencing was expected to influence donor clonotype sharing.

Each donor was a Caucasian adult residing in Nashville, Tennessee. Produced via immunoSEQ multiplex PCR; TCRdb's table is partial and in-frame only. The sample carries roughly 1,000,000 clones, roughly 74% recorded once. The J gene is TRBJ2-5, the V gene TRBV27, with 11 bases that match TRBD2. Input material: memory CD4+ T cells from PBMCs. Subset noted: CD45RA-negative fraction. This TCR came from a man aged 18 to 30 in good health. Some clones in this sample may be carry-over from other donors' samples. The CDR3 sequence: CASSPSLAGGEETQYF. CDR3 coding DNA: TGTGCCAGCAGTCCCAGTTTAGCGGGAGGGGAGGAGACCCAGTACTTC.